This T cell receptor beta chain was recovered during a study of CD8+ T cells in alopecia areata. This clone has only one observation. Following extraction, RNA underwent reverse transcription to cDNA, which served as the sequencing template. Profiled with immunoSEQ multiplex PCR; TCRdb holds only in-frame clones, not every one. The sample has under 150,000 clones; 56% are singletons. This CDR3 is 15 amino acids long. The germline CDR1 and CDR2 sequences are SGHTA and FQGNSA. The germline V and J ends were trimmed by 5 bases and 5 bases, with 16 bases remaining between them. Treatment meaning: oral pan-JAK inhibitor, 5-10 mg twice daily.

The chain is built from TRBV7-2 and TRBJ2-1, with D possibly being TRBD2 (7 bases). The sample in question was CD4+ T cells sorted from blood, obtained at week 24, from a patient treated with tofacitinib. The receptor's source is a human donor with alopecia areata. This CDR3 reads CASSVSGGRHNEQFF. For the CDR3, the DNA is TGTGCCAGCAGCGTTTCGGGGGGCCGGCACAATGAGCAGTTCTTC. The full variable domain, its missing parts supplied by reference TRBV7-2 and TRBJ2-1, is GAGVSQSPSNKVTEKGKDVELRCDPISGHTALYWYRQSLGQGLEFLIYFQGNSAPDKSGLPSDRFSAERTGGSVSTLTIQRTQQEDSAVYLCASSVSGGRHNEQFFGPGTRLTVL.